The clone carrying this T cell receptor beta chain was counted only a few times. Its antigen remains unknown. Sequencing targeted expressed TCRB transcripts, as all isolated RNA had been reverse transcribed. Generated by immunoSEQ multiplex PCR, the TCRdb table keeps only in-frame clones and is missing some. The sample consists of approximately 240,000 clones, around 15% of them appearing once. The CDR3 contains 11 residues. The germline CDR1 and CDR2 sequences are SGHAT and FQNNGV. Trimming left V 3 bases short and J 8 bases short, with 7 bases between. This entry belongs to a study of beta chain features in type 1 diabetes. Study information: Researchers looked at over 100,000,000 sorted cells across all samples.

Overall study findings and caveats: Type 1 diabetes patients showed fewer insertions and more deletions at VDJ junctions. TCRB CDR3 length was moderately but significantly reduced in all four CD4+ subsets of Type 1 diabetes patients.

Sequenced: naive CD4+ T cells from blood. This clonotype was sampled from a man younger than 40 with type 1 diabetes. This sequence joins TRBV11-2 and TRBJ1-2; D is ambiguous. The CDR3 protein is CASSFRGGYTF. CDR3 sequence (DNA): TGTGCCAGCAGCTTTAGAGGAGGCTACACCTTC.